This TCR beta chain was sequenced for a study of regulatory T cells in long-lasting Graves disease. The count of this clonotype is one. Its matching antigen is unknown. A read error may account for a junction end that differs from germline. The TCR beta library used iRepertoire HTBI primers with Arm-PCR amplification of CDR3. Via MiXCR, TCRdb re-called the multiplex PCR reads, giving one row per CDR3 protein. The sample has about 450,000 distinct CDR3 sequences, around 15% seen once. The time point here: newly diagnosed GD, antithyroid drugs for less than 3 months. PBMC-extracted RNA yielded the TCR library. Regarding the study as a whole: When disease was persistent, TRBV28, TRBJ1-2 and TRBJ2-5 were the favored segments. Study of thyroid tissue was not done, with only peripheral blood studied.

The CDR3 loop spans 16 amino acids. Germline V CDR1 and CDR2: SGHRS, YFSETQ. A further study also used this sample, focusing on T cells in Graves' hyperthyroidism and ophthalmopathy. As that study records: Orbital computed tomography and thyroid ultrasound, together with serum TRAb and thyroxine and clinical symptoms, were used for diagnoses.

The starting material was peripheral blood mononuclear cells (PBMCs), obtained at new diagnosis, from a patient treated with antithyroid drugs. This receptor was identified in a woman aged 25 to 39 with Graves disease. The chain uses TRBV5-1 and TRBJ2-7, with 10 bases aligning to TRBD2. CDR3 residues: CASSSKTSGPAYEQRF. The CDR3 DNA reads TGCGCCAGCAGCTCCAAGACTAGCGGGCCCGCCTACGAGCAGCGCTTC.